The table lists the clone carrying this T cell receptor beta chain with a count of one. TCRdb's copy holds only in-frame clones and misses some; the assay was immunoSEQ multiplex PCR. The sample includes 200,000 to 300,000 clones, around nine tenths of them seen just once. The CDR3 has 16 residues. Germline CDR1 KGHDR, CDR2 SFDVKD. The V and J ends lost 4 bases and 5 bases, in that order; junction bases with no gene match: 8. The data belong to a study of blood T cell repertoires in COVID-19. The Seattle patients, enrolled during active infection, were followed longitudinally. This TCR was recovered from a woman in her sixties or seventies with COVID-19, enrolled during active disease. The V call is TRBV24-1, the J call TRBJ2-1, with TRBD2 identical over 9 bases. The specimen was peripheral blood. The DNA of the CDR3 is TGTGCCACCAGTGACCCGTTGGCTAGCGGGAACAATGAGCAGTTCTTC. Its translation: CATSDPLASGNNEQFF.